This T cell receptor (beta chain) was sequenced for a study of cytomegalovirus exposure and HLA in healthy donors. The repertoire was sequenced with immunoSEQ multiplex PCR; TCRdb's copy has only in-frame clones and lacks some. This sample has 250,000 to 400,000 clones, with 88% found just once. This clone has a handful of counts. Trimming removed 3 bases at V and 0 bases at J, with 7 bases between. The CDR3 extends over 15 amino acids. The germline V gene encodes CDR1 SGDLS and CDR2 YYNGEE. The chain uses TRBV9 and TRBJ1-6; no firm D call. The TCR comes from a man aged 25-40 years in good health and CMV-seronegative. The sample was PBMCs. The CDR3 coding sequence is TGTGCCAGCAGCGCCCAAAACTCCTATAATTCACCCCTCCACTTT. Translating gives CASSAQNSYNSPLHF.